This T cell receptor (beta chain) is drawn from a study of T cells in Graves' hyperthyroidism and ophthalmopathy. Template material for amplifying TCR beta CDR3 regions consisted of RNA transcripts. In the first-round RT-PCR of the TCR CDR3, the HTBI primer set was used. TCRdb redid the calling of the multiplex PCR reads with MiXCR, one entry per CDR3 protein. The sample has roughly 100,000 distinct CDR3 sequences; about 51% are singletons. The authors deemed Graves' hyperthyroidism stable absent ophthalmopathy progression within 18 months. Subjects aged 18 to 65 presented with newly diagnosed hyperthyroidism of less than 2 months' duration. V was shortened by 2 bases and J by 7 bases, with 18 bases between the two germline ends. The germline V gene encodes CDR1 MGHDK and CDR2 SYGVNS. The length of the CDR3 is 17 residues. Findings and caveats of the study: Blood held most thyroid clonotypes expanded above 0.001 frequency. Ophthalmopathy was model-predicted a median roughly 6.2 months pre-onset.

This clonotype was observed a single time. The antigen is not known. The source of this sequence is a woman between 40 and 55 years old with Graves' hyperthyroidism. Sequences were obtained from blood. The rearrangement uses TRBV25-1 and TRBJ1-6; possibly TRBD1 for D (6 bases). The CDR3 loop is CASSERGGANGNSPLHF. CDR3 DNA sequence: TGTGCCAGCAGTGAACGGGGGGGGGCCAATGGAAATTCACCCCTCCACTTT.